A selection of T cell receptor beta chains follows, all from one sample in a study of Graves' ophthalmopathy and Graves' hyperthyroidism. TCRdb fed the multiplex PCR reads into MiXCR, producing one record per CDR3 protein. The sample consists of 660,000 or so distinct CDR3 sequences, about two fifths of them appearing once. The source material was peripheral blood. Receptors originate from an adult man with Graves' ophthalmopathy. Both conserved end residues are part of each CDR3. The order of the fields is V gene, clone size, J gene, D gene, CDR3 protein, CDR3 DNA. D genes are given only for firm matches. Clone size is stated in some rows and not others, as once, few, many or a class when expanded.

>TRBV5-8|few|TRBJ1-6|NA
CASSPRAGRGPLHF
TGTGCCAGCAGCCCGCGCGCGGGCCGGGGACCCCTCCACTTT
>TRBV7-8|NA|TRBJ2-5|TRBD1
CASSLPGTGRGETQYF
TGTGCCAGCAGTTTACCCGGGACAGGGCGCGGAGAGACCCAGTACTTC
>TRBV7-2|many|TRBJ1-6|NA
CASSPREDSPLHF
TGTGCCAGCAGCCCGCGGGAGGATTCACCCCTCCACTTT
>TRBV6-1|many|TRBJ2-5|NA
CASYRGVQETQYF
TGTGCCAGCTATCGAGGGGTTCAAGAGACCCAGTACTTC
>TRBV2|NA|TRBJ2-6|NA
CASSLNRGGSGVNVLTF
TGTGCCAGCAGCTTAAACAGGGGAGGGTCTGGGGTCAACGTCCTGACTTTC
>TRBV7-2|NA|TRBJ1-2|TRBD1
CASSAGTGGGGHTF
TGTGCCAGCAGCGCCGGGACAGGGGGCGGTGGCCACACCTTC
>TRBV6-6|many|TRBJ1-2|NA
CASSYCTGCGYTF
TGTGCCAGCAGTTACTGTACAGGGTGCGGCTACACCTTC
>TRBV7-2|few|TRBJ2-2|NA
CASSFGNWAGRNTGELFF
TGTGCCAGCAGCTTCGGCAATTGGGCGGGACGGAACACCGGGGAGCTGTTTTTT
>TRBV29-1|many|TRBJ1-2|NA
CSVEDSGTYGYTF
TGCAGCGTTGAAGATTCGGGAACCTATGGCTACACCTTC
>TRBV7-9|few|TRBJ2-5|NA
CASSQNRQQETQYF
TGTGCCAGCAGCCAGAACAGACAACAAGAGACCCAGTACTTC
>TRBV20-1|NA|TRBJ1-6|NA
CSASLGGQLSNPPLHF
TGCAGTGCTAGTTTGGGTGGGCAGCTTAGTAATCCACCCCTCCACTTT
>TRBV19|many|TRBJ1-6|NA
CASSSKGGQNSPLHF
TGTGCCAGTAGCTCGAAGGGAGGGCAGAATTCACCCCTCCACTTT
>TRBV2|many|TRBJ1-3|NA
CASSVNWGPGGNTIYF
TGTGCCAGCAGTGTTAATTGGGGCCCGGGGGGAAACACCATATATTTT
>TRBV25-1|NA|TRBJ2-5|NA
CAWGPLGYQETQYF
TGTGCCTGGGGTCCGTTGGGGTACCAAGAGACCCAGTACTTC
>TRBV4-3|few|TRBJ2-5|NA
CASSEVRGPGRQETQYF
TGCGCCAGCAGCGAAGTCCGGGGTCCAGGGAGACAAGAGACCCAGTACTTC
>TRBV4-1|NA|TRBJ2-7|NA
CASSQGIWQYF
TGCGCCAGCAGCCAAGGGATATGGCAGTACTTC
>TRBV11-2|NA|TRBJ1-1|NA
CASSLDGIPDTEAFF
TGTGCCAGCAGCTTGGACGGGATCCCCGACACTGAAGCTTTCTTT
>TRBV7-9|few|TRBJ1-6|NA
CASSLVGGGGNSPLHF
TGTGCCAGCAGCTTAGTGGGCGGGGGAGGTAATTCACCCCTCCACTTT
>TRBV7-3|NA|TRBJ2-3|TRBD2
CASSKSGGRTDTQYF
TGTGCCAGCAGCAAAAGCGGGGGGCGCACAGATACGCAGTATTTT
>TRBV6-2/TRBV6-3|NA|TRBJ2-7|TRBD1
CASRATGSSYEQYF
TGTGCCAGCAGGGCGACAGGGTCCTCCTACGAGCAGTACTTC
>TRBV15|many|TRBJ2-2|NA
CATEETDTGELFF
TGTGCCACCGAGGAGACGGACACCGGGGAGCTGTTTTTT
>TRBV25-1|many|TRBJ2-7|TRBD1
CASSEGTDSTSYEQYF
TGTGCCAGCAGTGAAGGGACAGATTCTACCTCCTACGAGCAGTACTTC
>TRBV7-8|few|TRBJ2-7|TRBD2
CASSLGRLAGVESYEQYF
TGTGCCAGCAGCTTAGGCCGACTAGCGGGAGTGGAGTCCTACGAGCAGTACTTC
>TRBV5-8|many|TRBJ2-5|TRBD2
CASSLAASGRAQYF
TGTGCCAGCAGCTTGGCCGCTAGCGGGAGGGCGCAGTACTTC
>TRBV6-1|NA|TRBJ1-1|TRBD1
CASSEVTGGRTEAFF
TGTGCCAGCAGTGAAGTAACAGGGGGCAGGACTGAAGCTTTCTTT
>TRBV10-2|NA|TRBJ2-5|NA
CASSVLKETQYF
TGCGCCAGCAGTGTCCTCAAAGAGACCCAGTACTTC
>TRBV12-3/TRBV12-4|NA|TRBJ1-4|NA
CASSPQGNEKLFF
TGCGCCAGCTCCCCCCAGGGGAATGAAAAACTGTTTTTT
>TRBV20-1|NA|TRBJ2-6|NA
CSAKLGANVLTF
TGCAGTGCTAAGTTGGGAGCCAACGTCCTGACTTTC
>TRBV12-3/TRBV12-4|many|TRBJ1-4|TRBD1
CASRDREREKLFF
TGTGCCAGCAGGGACAGGGAACGTGAAAAACTGTTTTTT